This T cell receptor beta chain was observed in a study of shared clonotypes between healthy human individuals. Study-level results: It was observed that roughly 5% of naive CD4 clonotypes were shared across several donors.

Positively selected for CCR7, the CD45RO-negative cells used as naive CD8 cells excluded terminally differentiated effector memory CD45RA+ cells. A remark on this clone: Its antigen is undetermined. This CDR3 is also generated by other DNA sequences in the sample.

The V segment lost 5 bases and the J segment 6 bases; nucleotides outside the gene matches: 5. In germline, CDR1 is MNHEY, CDR2 SVGAGI. This CDR3 contains 13 residues. For every subset, genomic DNA was evenly distributed across several immunoSEQ plates. Only in-frame clones appear in the TCRdb table, and some are missing; sequencing was by immunoSEQ multiplex PCR. In the table there are about 2 million clones, approximately 94% of which are singletons. Sequencing was done on a sample of naive CD8+ T cells sorted from blood. The sequence came from a man between 18 and 29 years old in good health. V gene TRBV6-5 combines with J gene TRBJ1-1, with 8 bases lining up with TRBD1. The CDR3 is CASSPGQVAEAFF. The CDR3 bases are TGTGCCAGCAGTCCGGGACAGGTCGCTGAAGCTTTCTTT.